This T cell receptor (beta chain) derives from a study of cytotoxic CD8 clonotypes in ibrutinib-treated CLL. The V gene's germline CDR1 is SQVTM and CDR2 ANQGSEA. V was pared by 7 bases and J by 7 bases, with 19 bases between. The CDR3 covers 13 residues. Clones were sequenced by immunoSEQ multiplex PCR, and TCRdb holds only the in-frame ones, with some missing. The table includes tens of thousands of clones, roughly three quarters detected once. V usage is TRBV29-1 and J usage is TRBJ2-5, with D tentatively TRBD2 (5 bases). The source of this sequence is a human donor with chronic lymphocytic leukemia. Sequenced here: PBMCs, sampled after 12 months of ibrutinib treatment. For the CDR3, the DNA is TGCAGCGGCGGAGGAACCGCGGCGGTGACCCAGTACTTC. It specifies CSGGGTAAVTQYF.